One sample yielded the 2 T cell receptor beta chains listed below, sequenced in a study of cytomegalovirus exposure and HLA in healthy donors. The PCR was carried out with 60 Vbeta primers and 13 Jbeta primers. Sequencing was performed with immunoSEQ multiplex PCR; in TCRdb, only in-frame clones are kept and a portion is missing. The table has about 120,000 clones, over 65% seen once. Material for sequencing was PBMCs. The receptors originated from a woman aged 45 to 65 in good health and CMV-seropositive.

The V and J genes are TRBV5-1 and TRBJ2-2; TRBD1 matches at 12 bases. In germline, CDR1 is SGHRS, CDR2 YFSETQ. The CDR3 has 17 amino acids. With 4 bases clipped from V and 9 bases from J, the junction kept 13 bases outside the gene matches. DNA of the CDR3: TGCGCCAGCAGCAAGGGACAGGGGGCGCCCAGAGACCGGGAGCTGTTTTTT. Encoded protein: CASSKGQGAPRDRELFF.

The chain couples TRBV7-2 to TRBJ1-2, with D possibly matching TRBD1 (5 bases). Germline V gene sequence: CDR1 SGHTA, CDR2 FQGNSA. Trimming stripped 5 bases from V and 2 bases from J, with 15 bases between. This CDR3 has 15 residues. As DNA, the CDR3 is TGTGCCAGCAGCCCCGTTAGTGGGGGGAACTATGGCTACACCTTC. Translating gives CASSPVSGGNYGYTF.